The clone carrying this TCR beta chain has a count of ten or more. Its antigen is not known. TCRdb re-called the reads through MiXCR, storing one row per CDR3 protein. The profile shows under 800,000 distinct CDR3 sequences, less than 25% of them singletons. This entry is derived from a study of T cell repertoires in cytomegalovirus infection. Study at large: A matching HLA type, together with CMV infection, was signaled by public TCR beta signatures.

Study-level findings and limits: CMV carriers with the relevant HLA were identified by cumulative public TCR beta family frequency. In two of eight donors, the top clonotype was HLA-C-restricted CMV-specific.

V dropped 1 base and J dropped 3; count of bases not matched to a gene: 0. CDR1 and CDR2 from the germline V gene are SGHVS and FNYEAQ. The CDR3 runs 13 residues. Sequencing was performed on CD8+ T cells from PBMCs. This clonotype originated in a human donor in good health (CMV status not recorded). Some clones in this sample may be carry-over from other donors' samples. This sequence joins TRBV7-6 and TRBJ2-7, with 7 bases aligning to TRBD2. The CDR3 sequence is CASSLGEGYEQYV. CDR3 coding DNA: TGTGCCAGCAGCTTAGGGGAGGGCTACGAGCAGTACGTC.